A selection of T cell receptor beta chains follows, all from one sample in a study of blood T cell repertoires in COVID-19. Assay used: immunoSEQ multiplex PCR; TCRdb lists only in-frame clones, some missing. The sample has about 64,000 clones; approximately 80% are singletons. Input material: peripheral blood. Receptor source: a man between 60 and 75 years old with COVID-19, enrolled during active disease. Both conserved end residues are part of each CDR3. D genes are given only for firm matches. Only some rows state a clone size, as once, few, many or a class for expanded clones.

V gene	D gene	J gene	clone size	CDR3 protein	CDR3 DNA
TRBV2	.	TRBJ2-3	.	CASGGEWKDTQYF	TGTGCCAGCGGCGGGGAGTGGAAAGATACGCAGTATTTT
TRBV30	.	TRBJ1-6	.	CAWKAGRQYNSPLHF	TGTGCCTGGAAGGCGGGCAGGCAATATAATTCACCCCTCCACTTT
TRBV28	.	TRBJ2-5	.	CASSLGRAETQYF	TGTGCCAGCAGTCTGGGCAGGGCAGAGACCCAGTACTTC
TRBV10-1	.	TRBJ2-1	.	CASSESGIGGVFQFF	TGCGCCAGCAGTGAATCGGGAATAGGCGGGGTCTTTCAGTTCTTC
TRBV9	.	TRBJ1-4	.	CASSPGLTIEKLFF	TGTGCCAGCAGCCCGGGACTGACTATTGAAAAACTGTTTTTT
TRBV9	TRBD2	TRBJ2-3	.	CASSVEGSGWTDTQYF	TGTGCCAGCAGCGTAGAGGGTAGCGGGTGGACAGATACGCAGTATTTT
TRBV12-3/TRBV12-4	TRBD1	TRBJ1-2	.	CASSRDRYGGYTF	TGTGCCAGCAGCCGGGACAGGTACGGTGGCTACACCTTC
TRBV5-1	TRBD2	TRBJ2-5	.	CASSPGLAGGSETQYF	TGCGCCAGCAGTCCGGGACTAGCGGGAGGGAGTGAGACCCAGTACTTC
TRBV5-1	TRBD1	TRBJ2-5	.	CASGQGVLETQYF	TGCGCCAGCGGTCAGGGGGTTTTGGAGACCCAGTACTTC
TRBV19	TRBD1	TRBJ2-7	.	CASSIGTGLAYEQYF	TGTGCCAGTAGTATAGGGACAGGCCTTGCCTACGAGCAGTACTTC
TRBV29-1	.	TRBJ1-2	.	CSVATANYGYTF	TGCAGCGTTGCAACAGCTAACTATGGCTACACCTTC
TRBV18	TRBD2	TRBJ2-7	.	CASSPPPAGAYEQYF	TGTGCCAGCTCACCCCCCCCAGCGGGAGCTTACGAGCAGTACTTC
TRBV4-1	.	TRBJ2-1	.	CASSQARDGEQFF	TGCGCCAGCAGCCAAGCCCGGGATGGTGAGCAGTTCTTC
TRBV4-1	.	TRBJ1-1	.	CASSQIISGGEDTEAFF	TGCGCCAGCAGCCAAATTATTTCGGGAGGCGAGGACACTGAAGCTTTCTTT
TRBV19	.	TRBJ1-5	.	CASSTRHPRRGGNQPQHF	TGTGCCAGTAGTACAAGACACCCGCGAAGGGGTGGTAATCAGCCCCAGCATTTT
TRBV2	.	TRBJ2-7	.	CASSEALLANGYEQYF	TGTGCCAGCAGTGAAGCGCTTCTAGCCAATGGGTACGAGCAGTACTTC
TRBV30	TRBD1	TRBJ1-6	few	CAWSQGAGSPLHF	TGTGCCTGGAGTCAGGGGGCGGGCTCACCCCTCCACTTT
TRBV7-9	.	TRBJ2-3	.	CASSPGPRAADTQYF	TGTGCCAGCAGCCCCGGGCCGCGGGCGGCAGATACGCAGTATTTT
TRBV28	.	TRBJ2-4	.	CASRGENIQYF	TGTGCCAGCAGGGGAGAAAACATTCAGTACTTC
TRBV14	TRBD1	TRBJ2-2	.	CASSPRGRGNEKSGELFF	TGTGCCAGCAGCCCCCGGGGCAGGGGGAACGAAAAGTCCGGGGAGCTGTTTTTT
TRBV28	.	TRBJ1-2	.	CASSNGWYGYTF	TGTGCCAGCAGTAACGGTTGGTATGGCTACACCTTC
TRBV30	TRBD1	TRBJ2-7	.	CAWSAGQGYEQYF	TGTGCCTGGAGTGCGGGACAGGGCTACGAGCAGTACTTC
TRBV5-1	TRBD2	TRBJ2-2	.	CASMSGGALTGELFF	TGCGCCAGCATGAGCGGGGGGGCCCTTACCGGGGAGCTGTTTTTT
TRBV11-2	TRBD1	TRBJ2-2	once	CASSLGQGYTGELFF	TGTGCCAGCAGCTTAGGACAGGGGTACACCGGGGAGCTGTTTTTT
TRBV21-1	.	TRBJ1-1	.	CASSSQPGTEAFF	TGTGCCAGCAGCAGCCAACCCGGGACTGAAGCTTTCTTT
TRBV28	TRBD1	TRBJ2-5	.	CASRPTGGFRETQYF	TGTGCCAGCAGACCGACAGGGGGTTTTCGAGAGACCCAGTACTTC
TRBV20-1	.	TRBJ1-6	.	CSASPRGADSSPLHF	TGCAGTGCTAGTCCCCGCGGGGCAGATAGTTCACCCCTCCACTTT
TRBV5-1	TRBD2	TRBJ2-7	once	CASNRLAGGNGLEQYF	TGCGCCAGCAACCGGCTAGCGGGAGGTAATGGCCTCGAGCAGTACTTC
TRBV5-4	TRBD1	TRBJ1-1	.	CASSFPGQRDTEAFF	TGTGCCAGCAGCTTCCCGGGACAGAGGGATACTGAAGCTTTCTTT
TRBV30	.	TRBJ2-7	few	CAWRLSIYEQYF	TGTGCCTGGAGACTCTCTATCTACGAGCAGTACTTC
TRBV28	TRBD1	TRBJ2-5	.	CASSKGQGETQYF	TGTGCCAGCAGTAAAGGACAGGGAGAGACCCAGTACTTC
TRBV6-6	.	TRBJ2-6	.	CASSSRGANVLTF	TGTGCCAGCAGTTCTCGTGGGGCCAACGTCCTGACTTTC
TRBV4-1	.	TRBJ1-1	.	CASSQVPGFAEAFF	TGCGCCAGCAGCCAAGTCCCGGGTTTTGCTGAAGCTTTCTTT
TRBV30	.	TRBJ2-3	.	CAWSLGVVTQYF	TGTGCCTGGAGTCTCGGGGTGGTAACGCAGTATTTT
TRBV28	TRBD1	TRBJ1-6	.	CASSLQDRANSPLHF	TGTGCCAGCAGCCTACAGGACAGGGCGAATTCACCCCTCCACTTT
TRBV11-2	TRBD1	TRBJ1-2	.	CASSSGGTAGYTF	TGTGCCAGCAGCTCGGGAGGGACAGCTGGCTACACCTTC
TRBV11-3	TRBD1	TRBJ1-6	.	CASSRDRDSPLHF	TGTGCCAGCAGCCGGGACAGGGATTCACCCCTCCACTTT
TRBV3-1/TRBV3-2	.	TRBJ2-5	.	CASSTYGIGQETQYF	TGTGCCAGCAGCACCTATGGAATCGGGCAAGAGACCCAGTACTTC
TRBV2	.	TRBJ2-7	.	CASSEATGIVQYF	TGTGCCAGCAGTGAAGCGACAGGTATCGTGCAGTACTTC
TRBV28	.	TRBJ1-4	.	CASSLFRVKNEKLFF	TGTGCCAGCAGTTTATTCAGGGTTAAGAATGAAAAACTGTTTTTT
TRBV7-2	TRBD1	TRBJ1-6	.	CASSFGQGREAPLHF	TGTGCCAGCAGCTTCGGACAGGGGAGGGAAGCACCCCTCCACTTT
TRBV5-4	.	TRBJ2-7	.	CASSFPSSYEQYF	TGTGCCAGCAGCTTTCCTAGCTCCTACGAGCAGTACTTC
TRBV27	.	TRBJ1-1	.	CASRPGEPNTEAFF	TGTGCCAGCAGACCAGGGGAGCCAAACACTGAAGCTTTCTTT
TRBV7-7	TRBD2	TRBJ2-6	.	CASSLGLAVISGANVLTF	TGTGCCAGCAGCTTAGGTCTAGCGGTCATCTCTGGGGCCAACGTCCTGACTTTC
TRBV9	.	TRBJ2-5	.	CASSVDPGGGWETQYF	TGTGCCAGCAGCGTAGATCCTGGCGGAGGGTGGGAGACCCAGTACTTC
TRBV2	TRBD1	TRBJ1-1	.	CASIPGQAARMNTEAFF	TGTGCCAGCATTCCGGGACAGGCAGCAAGAATGAACACTGAAGCTTTCTTT
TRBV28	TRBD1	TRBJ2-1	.	CASRDSPYNEQFF	TGTGCCAGCCGGGACAGCCCCTACAATGAGCAGTTCTTC
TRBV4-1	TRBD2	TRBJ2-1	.	CASSQAPSLAGVYNEQFF	TGCGCCAGCAGCCAAGCTCCATCACTAGCGGGAGTCTACAATGAGCAGTTCTTC
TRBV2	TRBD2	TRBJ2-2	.	CASRGLAGDLGTGELFF	TGTGCCAGCAGGGGACTAGCGGGAGACCTGGGTACCGGGGAGCTGTTTTTT
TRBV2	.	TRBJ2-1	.	CASSSTGPPDIEQFF	TGTGCCAGCAGTTCTACCGGGCCCCCGGACATTGAGCAGTTCTTC
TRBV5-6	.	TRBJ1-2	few	CASSFDTNYGYTF	TGTGCCAGCAGCTTTGATACAAACTATGGCTACACCTTC
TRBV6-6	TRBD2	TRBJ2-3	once	CATEVTSGTDTQYF	TGTGCCACGGAGGTCACTAGCGGCACAGATACGCAGTATTTT
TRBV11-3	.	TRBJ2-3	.	CASSPRDSSASDTQYF	TGTGCCAGCAGCCCAAGAGACTCTAGCGCCTCCGATACGCAGTATTTT
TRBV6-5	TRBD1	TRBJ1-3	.	CASSTTGARNTIYF	TGTGCCAGCAGTACCACAGGGGCGCGAAACACCATATATTTT
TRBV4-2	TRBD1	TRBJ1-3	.	CASSQTGQGGNTIYF	TGTGCCAGCAGCCAAACTGGACAGGGGGGAAACACCATATATTTT